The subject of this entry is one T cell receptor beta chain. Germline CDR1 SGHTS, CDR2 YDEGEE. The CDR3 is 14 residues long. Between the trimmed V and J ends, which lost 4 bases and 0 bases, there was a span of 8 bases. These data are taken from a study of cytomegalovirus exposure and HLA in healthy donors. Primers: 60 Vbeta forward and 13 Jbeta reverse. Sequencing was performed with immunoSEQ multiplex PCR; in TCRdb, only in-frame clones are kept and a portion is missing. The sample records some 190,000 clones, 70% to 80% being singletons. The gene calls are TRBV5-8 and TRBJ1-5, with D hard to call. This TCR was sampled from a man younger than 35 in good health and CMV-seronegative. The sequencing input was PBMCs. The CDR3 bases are TGTGCCAGCAGCCGGACTTATAGCAATCAGCCCCAGCATTTT. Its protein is CASSRTYSNQPQHF. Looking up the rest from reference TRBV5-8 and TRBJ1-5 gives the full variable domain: EAGVTQSPTHLIKTRGQQATLRCSPISGHTSVYWYQQALGLGLQFLLWYDEGEERNRGNFPPRFSGRQFPNYSSELNVNALELEDSALYLCASSRTYSNQPQHFGDGTRLSIL.